This T cell receptor (beta chain) was profiled in a study of shared clonotypes between healthy human individuals. The CDR3 loop spans 16 amino acids. Trimming took off 0 bases at V and 1 base at J, with 14 bases between the two ends. Libraries were prepared by immunoSEQ multiplex PCR; TCRdb keeps only in-frame clonotypes and omits some of them. Of around 1.5 million clones listed, about 98% were seen once; the top ten hold roughly 0.45%. The genes are TRBV5-3 and TRBJ2-7; possibly TRBD1 for D (5 bases). TRBV5-3 is identified as an open reading frame with a role that is uncertain. The receptor was isolated from a man aged 30 to 39 in good health. The sample consisted of naive CD4+ T cells sorted from blood. Subset reported: CD45RA+ positively selected. Here the CDR3 reads CARSLGGVRASYEQYF. The CDR3 nucleotides are TGTGCCAGAAGCTTGGGAGGTGTCAGGGCATCCTACGAGCAGTACTTC.